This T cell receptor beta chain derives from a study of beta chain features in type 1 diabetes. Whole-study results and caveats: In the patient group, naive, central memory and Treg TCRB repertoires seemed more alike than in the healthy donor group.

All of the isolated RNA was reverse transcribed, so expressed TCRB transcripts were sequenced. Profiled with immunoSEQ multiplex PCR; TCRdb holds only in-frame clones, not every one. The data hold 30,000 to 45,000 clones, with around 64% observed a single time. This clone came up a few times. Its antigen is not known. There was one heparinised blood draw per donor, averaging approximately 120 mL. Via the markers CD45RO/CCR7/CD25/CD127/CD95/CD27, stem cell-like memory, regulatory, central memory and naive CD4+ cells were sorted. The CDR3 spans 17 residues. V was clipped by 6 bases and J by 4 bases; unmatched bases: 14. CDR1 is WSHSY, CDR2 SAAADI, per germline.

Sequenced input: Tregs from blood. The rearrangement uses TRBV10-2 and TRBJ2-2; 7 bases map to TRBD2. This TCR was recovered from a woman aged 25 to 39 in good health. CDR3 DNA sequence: TGCGCCAGCAGAGGATTTCGTGGGGGGGAGGTCACCGGGGAGCTGTTTTTT. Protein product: CASRGFRGGEVTGELFF.